A single sample gave rise to the 19 T cell receptor beta chains below, sequenced in a study of blood T cell repertoires in COVID-19. TCRdb's copy holds only in-frame clones and misses some; the assay was immunoSEQ multiplex PCR. The table lists 150,000 to 200,000 clones, roughly nine tenths of them singletons, with approximately 2.1% in the top ten. The specimen sequenced was peripheral blood. The receptors here all came from a man between 18 and 35 years old who had recovered from COVID-19.

J is TRBJ2-3 and V is TRBV3-1 (or the pseudogene TRBV3-2); the match to TRBD2 covers 7 bases. Germline trimming cut 4 bases from V and 3 bases from J; bases unmatched to any gene: 10. The CDR3 is 16 amino acids. Germline V lookup: CDR1 LGHDT, CDR2 YNNKEL (reference sequence). CDR3 coding DNA: TGTGCCAGCAGCCTTCGTGGGGGGGAATGGACAGATACGCAGTATTTT. Its protein is CASSLRGGEWTDTQYF.

This chain joins TRBV6-2 or TRBV6-3 and TRBJ2-1, with D perhaps TRBD2 (6 bases). The ends were cut back, 0 bases at V and 6 bases at J, with 15 bases in the middle. The CDR3 spans 16 residues. CDR1 and CDR2 from the germline V gene are MNHEY and SVGEGT. The DNA for the CDR3 is TGTGCCAGCAGTTACTCTGGTAGCGGAAGGGTCAATGAGCAGTTCTTC. This codes for CASSYSGSGRVNEQFF.

The V call is TRBV5-4, the J call TRBJ2-7; 8 bases are a match to TRBD1. V lost 1 base and J lost 1; bases outside the gene matches: 4. There are 15 residues in the CDR3. Germline V gives CDR1 SGHNT, CDR2 YYREEE (reference sequence). The CDR3 here is CASSLPGQGSYEQYF. DNA for the CDR3: TGTGCCAGCAGCTTGCCCGGACAGGGTTCCTACGAGCAGTACTTC.

The rearrangement links TRBV6-2 or TRBV6-3 to TRBJ2-7, with D perhaps matching TRBD1 (6 bases). Germline V gene sequence: CDR1 MNHEY, CDR2 SVGEGT. This CDR3 region has 15 residues. The V gene lost 0 bases and the J gene lost 5 bases, with 14 bases spanning the gap. This CDR3 reads CASSYSGQKKDEQYF. Here the CDR3 DNA reads TGTGCCAGCAGTTACTCCGGACAGAAAAAAGACGAGCAGTACTTC.

J is TRBJ2-2 and V is TRBV7-9; 8 bases match TRBD1. The V segment lost 6 bases and the J segment 4 bases; nucleotides outside the gene matches: 4. This CDR3 spans 14 amino acids. CDR1 is SEHNR and CDR2 is FQNEAQ in the germline V gene (reference sequence). The CDR3 protein is CASSQGAVTGELFF. The DNA for the CDR3 is TGTGCCAGCAGTCAGGGGGCGGTCACCGGGGAGCTGTTTTTT.

The chain recombines TRBV6-5 with TRBJ1-1, with D unresolved. Germline CDR1 MNHEY, CDR2 SVGAGI. V was shortened by 8 bases and J by 5 bases, with 18 bases between the two germline ends. This CDR3 is 14 amino acids long. This chain's CDR3 is CASCLSWSGTEAFF. Here the CDR3 DNA reads TGTGCCAGCTGTTTGAGCTGGTCGGGGACTGAAGCTTTCTTT.

This chain uses TRBV6-2 or TRBV6-3 with TRBJ1-5; TRBD1 agrees at 8 bases. The J segment lost 7 bases and the V segment lost 5 bases, leaving 7 bases of the junction unmatched. Per germline, CDR1 MNHEY and CDR2 SVGEGT. The CDR3 runs 14 residues. The CDR3 bases are TGTGCCAGCAGTCTCAGGGGGCTTGGGCAGCCCCAGCATTTT. This sequence encodes CASSLRGLGQPQHF.

V is TRBV2 and J is TRBJ2-5, with TRBD2 identical over 10 bases. The V segment lost 1 base and the J segment 4 bases; nucleotides outside the gene matches: 12. The CDR3 runs to 18 residues. Germline V lookup: CDR1 SNHLY, CDR2 FYNNEI. DNA of the CDR3: TGTGCCAGCAGTGAAGATCTAGCGGGAGTGTCAGGGAGAGAGACCCAGTACTTC. Protein: CASSEDLAGVSGRETQYF.

V and J are TRBV6-5 and TRBJ1-1; D unresolved. The V gene lost 5 bases and the J gene lost 4 bases, with 11 bases spanning the gap. The CDR3 is 13 amino acids. CDR1 and CDR2 from the germline V gene are MNHEY and SVGAGI. This chain's CDR3 is CASSRTEGTEAFF. The CDR3, as DNA: TGTGCCAGCAGTCGGACCGAGGGCACTGAAGCTTTCTTT.

The chain recombines TRBV9 with TRBJ1-2; D call uncertain. The CDR3 extends over 15 amino acids. Germline CDR1 is SGDLS and CDR2 is YYNGEE. V lost 0 bases to trimming and J lost 0 bases, with 9 bases between them. The CDR3: CASSVEGGSNYGYTF. The CDR3 coding sequence is TGTGCCAGCAGCGTAGAGGGAGGGTCTAACTATGGCTACACCTTC.

V gene TRBV2 combines with J gene TRBJ2-7; D call uncertain. This CDR3 is 14 amino acids long. Germline-derived CDR1 and CDR2 are SNHLY and FYNNEI. Trimming took 8 bases from V and 2 from J, leaving 16 bases between them. The CDR3 DNA reads as TGTGCCAGCGTTGGCACGGAGACGGCCTACGAGCAGTACTTC. Protein: CASVGTETAYEQYF.

V gene TRBV4-3 combines with J gene TRBJ2-7, with 7 nucleotides matching TRBD1. CDR1 and CDR2 (germline): LGHNA, YSLEER. V lost 1 base and J lost 3; bases outside the gene matches: 6. This CDR3 is 15 amino acids long. DNA for the CDR3: TGCGCCAGCAGCCAAGCCCACAGGGGATTCTACGAGCAGTACTTC. Translated, it gives CASSQAHRGFYEQYF.

The rearrangement joins TRBV4-3 to TRBJ1-4; TRBD1 is a possible D gene (5 bases). V lost 0 bases and J 4 bases, leaving 12 bases between the germline ends. The CDR3 spans 16 residues. The V gene's germline CDR1 is LGHNA and CDR2 YSLEER. For the CDR3, the DNA is TGCGCCAGCAGCCAAGATTCGACAGTAAATAATGAAAAACTGTTTTTT. It specifies CASSQDSTVNNEKLFF.

The chain joins TRBV19 to TRBJ1-5; D perhaps matches TRBD1 (5 bases). Trimming removed 3 bases at V and 8 bases at J, with 14 bases between. CDR3 length: 14 amino acids. The germline CDR1 and CDR2 sequences are LNHDA and SQIVND (reference sequence). In DNA form, the CDR3 reads TGTGCCAGTAGTATCCTCGGGGGGGATGAGCCCCAGCATTTT. It translates to CASSILGGDEPQHF.

The chain carries TRBV19 and TRBJ2-5; 15 bases match TRBD2. Trimming at V came to 7 bases and at J to 1 base, leaving 10 bases not matched to a gene. The germline CDR1 and CDR2 sequences are LNHDA and SQIVND (reference sequence). This CDR3 region has 18 residues. CDR3 DNA sequence: TGTGCCAGTACGGGGACTAGCGGGAGGAAAGGGATCCAAGAGACCCAGTACTTC. Translation gives CASTGTSGRKGIQETQYF.

This rearrangement joins TRBV18 to TRBJ2-2; maybe TRBD2 (5 bases). Germline V lookup: CDR1 KGHSH, CDR2 LQKENI. There are 14 residues in the CDR3. The V end was cut by 3 bases, the J end by 6 bases, with 11 bases between. The CDR3 region is CASSPSGWAGELFF. The CDR3 DNA reads as TGTGCCAGCTCACCCAGCGGATGGGCCGGGGAGCTGTTTTTT. The full variable domain, completed using reference TRBV18 and TRBJ2-2, is NAGVMQNPRHLVRRRGQEARLRCSPMKGHSHVYWYRQLPEEGLKFMVYLQKENIIDESGMPKERFSAEFPKEGPSILRIQQVVRGDSAAYFCASSPSGWAGELFFGEGSRLTVL.

This sequence joins TRBV15 and TRBJ2-6; D is perhaps TRBD1 (5 bases). V was trimmed by 3 bases and J by 0 bases, leaving 9 bases between them. CDR3 length: 16 amino acids. Germline V CDR1 and CDR2: LNHNV, YYDKDF (reference sequence). CDR3 sequence: CATSSQGGSGANVLTF. As DNA, the CDR3 is TGTGCCACCAGCAGCCAGGGTGGCTCTGGGGCCAACGTCCTGACTTTC.

The chain joins TRBV4-3 to TRBJ1-5; D unresolved. CDR1 is LGHNA, CDR2 YSLEER, per germline. There are 15 residues in the CDR3. V gave up 0 bases and J gave up 3 bases, with 9 bases separating them. The CDR3 DNA reads TGCGCCAGCAGCCAAGATTACCGGTTCAATCAGCCCCAGCATTTT. As protein: CASSQDYRFNQPQHF.

The genes are TRBV5-1 and TRBJ2-5; D is possibly TRBD2 (6 bases). Looked up from germline, CDR1 is SGHRS and CDR2 is YFSETQ. The CDR3 is made up of 12 amino acids. V was pared by 2 bases and J by 7 bases, with 9 bases between. DNA of the CDR3: TGCGCCAGCAGCTTTCGGCGGGGGACCCAGTACTTC. It is translated as CASSFRRGTQYF.